This T cell receptor beta chain was observed in a study of blood T cell repertoires in COVID-19. Using immunoSEQ multiplex PCR, the repertoire was profiled, and TCRdb retains in-frame clones only, with some absent. This sample has 130,000 to 150,000 clones, with roughly 80% found just once. This clonotype was sampled from a woman older than 75 with acute or convalescent COVID-19. Sequences were obtained from peripheral blood.

CDR3 nucleotides: TGTGCTAGTGGGGACCTCGACAGGGGTAGCAATCAGCCCCAGCATTTT. Translated: CASGDLDRGSNQPQHF. This sequence joins TRBV12-5 and TRBJ1-5; the match to TRBD1 covers 8 bases. CDR1 and CDR2 from the germline V gene are LGHNT and FRNRAP. This CDR3 spans 16 amino acids. The V gene end was trimmed by 6 bases and the J gene end by 0 bases; junction bases not matched to a gene: 7. Full variable domain (remainder filled in from reference TRBV12-5 and TRBJ1-5): DARVTQTPRHKVTEMGQEVTMRCQPILGHNTVFWYRQTMMQGLELLAYFRNRAPLDDSGMPKDRFSAEMPDATLATLKIQPSEPRDSAVYFCASGDLDRGSNQPQHFGDGTRLSIL.